The 20 T cell receptor beta chains in this list originate from one sample, sequenced in a study of radiotherapy plus CTLA-4 blockade in lung cancer. The data were produced by immunoSEQ multiplex PCR, yet TCRdb's version contains in-frame clones alone and is incomplete. The sample contains 35,000 to 40,000 clones, 80% to 90% of which appear only once. The specimen comprised peripheral blood, sampled from a patient treated with radiotherapy plus ipilimumab. The receptor set was obtained from a human donor with non-small cell lung cancer whose response to radiotherapy plus ipilimumab could not be evaluated.

The CDR3, as DNA: TGTGCCAGCAGCTTGACCGGTGGAGGTATGAACACTGAAGCTTTCTTT. Amino acid sequence: CASSLTGGGMNTEAFF. V gene TRBV5-8 combines with J gene TRBJ1-1; D is unresolved. CDR1 is SGHTS and CDR2 is YDEGEE in the germline V gene. This CDR3 has 16 amino acids. V lost 1 base and J lost 0, with 13 bases in between.

This clone came up a few times. This rearrangement joins TRBV13 to TRBJ2-5, with unresolved D. The length of the CDR3 is 12 residues. Germline loops: CDR1 PRHDT, CDR2 FYEKMQ (reference sequence). Trimming shortened V by 5 bases and J by 3 bases, and 7 bases separated the two germline ends. The CDR3 is CASSPGEETQYF. CDR3 bases: TGTGCCAGCAGCCCCGGAGAAGAGACCCAGTACTTC.

The genes are TRBV25-1 and TRBJ2-7; TRBD2 is a possible D gene (5 bases). Trimming shortened V by 10 bases and J by 0 bases, and 13 bases separated the two germline ends. The CDR3 has 13 amino acids. From germline, CDR1 is MGHDK and CDR2 SYGVNS. CDR3 nucleotide sequence: TGTGCCACCCAGGTGAGGGACTCCTACGAGCAGTACTTC. Protein sequence: CATQVRDSYEQYF.

This chain links TRBV10-3 with TRBJ2-2; the match to TRBD1 covers 9 bases. Trimming cost V 2 bases and J 3 bases; bases outside gene matches: 1. Per the germline V gene, CDR1 is ENHRY and CDR2 is SYGVKD. This CDR3 is built from 15 residues. CDR3 loop: CAISEGQGYTGELFF. The DNA of the CDR3 is TGTGCCATCAGTGAGGGACAGGGGTACACCGGGGAGCTGTTTTTT.

The chain links TRBV5-1 to TRBJ2-1; TRBD2 matches at 11 bases. Germline V lookup: CDR1 SGHRS, CDR2 YFSETQ. The V and J ends lost 4 bases and 10 bases, in that order; junction bases with no gene match: 7. There are 14 residues in the CDR3. The CDR3 DNA reads TGCGCCAGCAGCCTCGGGACTAGCGGCACCGAGCAGTTCTTC. Its translation: CASSLGTSGTEQFF.

J is TRBJ2-1 and V is TRBV7-9; 7 nucleotides align to TRBD1. The J segment lost 5 bases and the V segment lost 5 bases, leaving 9 bases of the junction unmatched. Looked up from germline, CDR1 is SEHNR and CDR2 is FQNEAQ (reference sequence). There are 15 residues in the CDR3. This chain's CDR3 is CASSPTGTANNEQFF. CDR3 in DNA: TGTGCCAGCAGCCCTACCGGGACAGCCAACAATGAGCAGTTCTTC. Full variable domain (missing parts from reference TRBV7-9 and TRBJ2-1): DTGVSQNPRHKITKRGQNVTFRCDPISEHNRLYWYRQTLGQGPEFLTYFQNEAQLEKSRLLSDRFSAERPKGSFSTLEIQRTEQGDSAMYLCASSPTGTANNEQFFGPGTRLTVL.

V gene TRBV15 combines with J gene TRBJ2-7, with a possible D match to TRBD2 (6 bases). Germline assignment: CDR1 LNHNV and CDR2 YYDKDF (reference sequence). The CDR3 is 15 residues long. The ends were cut back, 1 base at V and 6 bases at J, with 16 bases in the middle. The CDR3 spells CATSRVSGGIFEQYF. The DNA for the CDR3 is TGTGCCACCAGCAGAGTTAGTGGCGGGATTTTCGAGCAGTACTTC. Together with reference TRBV15 and TRBJ2-7, the CDR3 gives the full variable domain: DAMVIQNPRYQVTQFGKPVTLSCSQTLNHNVMYWYQQKSSQAPKLLFHYYDKDFNNEADTPDNFQSRRPNTSFCFLDIRSPGLGDTAMYLCATSRVSGGIFEQYFGPGTRLTVT.

The rearrangement uses TRBV7-2 and TRBJ1-3; TRBD1 agrees at 8 bases. Germline V gene lookup returns CDR1 SGHTA and CDR2 FQGNSA. There are 16 residues in the CDR3. Trimming removed 2 bases from V and 3 bases from J; junction bases left unmatched: 6. CDR3 nucleotide sequence: TGTGCCAGCAGCTTACAGGGGGCGCATAATGGAAACACCATATATTTT. Residues: CASSLQGAHNGNTIYF.

The V gene is TRBV28, the J gene TRBJ1-2, with no clear D. The CDR3 totals 15 residues. Trimming took 5 bases from V and 2 from J, leaving 15 bases between them. Germline CDR1 MDHEN, CDR2 SYDVKM. Here the CDR3 reads CASSGPGRGNYGYTF. For the CDR3, the DNA is TGTGCCAGCAGTGGACCCGGCCGGGGAAACTATGGCTACACCTTC.

This clone turned up a few times. The V gene is TRBV7-9, the J gene TRBJ2-6, with 9 bases identical to TRBD1. The CDR3 is made up of 15 amino acids. V lost 6 bases and J lost 2; bases outside the gene matches: 2. Germline CDR1 and CDR2: SEHNR and FQNEAQ (reference sequence). The CDR3: CASSRTGAGANVLTF. The DNA of the CDR3 is TGTGCCAGCAGTAGGACAGGGGCTGGGGCCAACGTCCTGACTTTC. The full variable domain, in which reference TRBV7-9 and TRBJ2-6 provide the parts outside the CDR3, is DTGVSQNPRHKITKRGQNVTFRCDPISEHNRLYWYRQTLGQGPEFLTYFQNEAQLEKSRLLSDRFSAERPKGSFSTLEIQRTEQGDSAMYLCASSRTGAGANVLTFGAGSRLTVL.

The rearrangement uses TRBV4-1 and TRBJ2-7; tentative D call: TRBD2 (6 bases). Trimming pared 0 bases from V and 2 bases from J, leaving 17 bases between. The CDR3 runs to 17 residues. The germline V gene has CDR1 MGHRA and CDR2 YSYEKL. In DNA, the CDR3 is TGCGCCAGCAGCCAAGATTGGGGAGGAGGATTCACCTACGAGCAGTACTTC. As protein: CASSQDWGGGFTYEQYF.

The table lists this clone with a count of one. J is TRBJ1-2 and V is TRBV2, with 8 bases that match TRBD1. CDR3 length equals 15 residues. Trimming took 0 bases from V and 9 from J; bases not matched to a gene: 9. Germline CDR1 SNHLY, CDR2 FYNNEI. The CDR3 nucleotides are TGTGCCAGCAGTGAAGCGTTGACAGGGGTAGGGAGCTACACCTTC. Protein product: CASSEALTGVGSYTF. The variable domain in full, with the rest retrieved from reference TRBV2 and TRBJ1-2, is EPEVTQTPSHQVTQMGQEVILRCVPISNHLYFYWYRQILGQKVEFLVSFYNNEISEKSEIFDDQFSVERPDGSNFTLKIRSTKLEDSAMYFCASSEALTGVGSYTFGSGTRLTVV.

This clone appeared once. V usage is TRBV4-1 and J usage is TRBJ2-2; TRBD2 aligns across 7 bases. CDR3 length: 16 amino acids. CDR1 MGHRA and CDR2 YSYEKL come from the germline V gene. The V segment lost 1 base and the J segment 7 bases; nucleotides outside the gene matches: 9. The CDR3 region is CASSQAGGGRGGELFF. CDR3 nucleotides: TGCGCCAGCAGCCAAGCCGGCGGGGGAAGAGGCGGGGAGCTGTTTTTT.

This rearrangement joins TRBV18 to TRBJ2-7; D is possibly TRBD1 (6 bases). The CDR3 contains 14 residues. Germline V gene data show CDR1 as KGHSH and CDR2 as LQKENI. Trimming cost V 4 bases and J 0 bases, with 10 bases left between them. The CDR3 loop reads CASSQQGTSYEQYF. In DNA, the CDR3 is TGTGCCAGCTCACAGCAGGGGACCTCCTACGAGCAGTACTTC.

Details on this clone: No DNA is shown, since the ends of the CDR3 on it are uncertain; the CDR3 is the one TCRdb lists. The V and J genes are TRBV28 and TRBJ1-1. Per germline, CDR1 MDHEN and CDR2 SYDVKM. With termini counted, the CDR3 has 14 amino acids. This chain's CDR3 is CASLHLRGVVKAFF.

CDR3 sequence reads: CASSQDRGRNGANVLTF. The DNA for the CDR3 is TGCGCCAGCAGCCAAGACAGGGGGAGAAATGGGGCCAACGTCCTGACTTTC. The chain uses TRBV4-3 and TRBJ2-6, with 7 bases fitting TRBD1. This CDR3 is 17 amino acids long. After removal of 0 bases from V and 3 bases from J, the junction contained 5 bases not matched to a gene. The germline gives CDR1 LGHNA, CDR2 YSLEER.

The rearrangement joins TRBV4-2 to TRBJ1-4; 10 nucleotides agree with TRBD1. In germline, CDR1 is LGHNA, CDR2 YNFKEQ. This CDR3 spans 16 amino acids. Trimming took 1 base from V and 11 from J; bases not matched to a gene: 10. CDR3 sequence reads: CASSQGAGTGVWKLFF. The CDR3, as DNA: TGTGCCAGCAGCCAAGGGGCCGGGACAGGGGTTTGGAAACTGTTTTTT.

The V gene is TRBV10-3, the J gene TRBJ1-2, with 10 positions matching TRBD1. Looked up from germline, CDR1 is ENHRY and CDR2 is SYGVKD. The V and J ends lost 10 bases and 6 bases, in that order; junction bases with no gene match: 14. The CDR3 runs to 15 residues. CDR3 DNA sequence: TGTGCCACGCCCGTGGGACAGGGGCCGCGGGATGGCTACACCTTC. As protein: CATPVGQGPRDGYTF.

This rearrangement joins TRBV19 to TRBJ2-3, with a possible D match to TRBD2 (6 bases). This CDR3 is built from 12 residues. In germline, CDR1 is LNHDA, CDR2 SQIVND (reference sequence). Trimming took off 5 bases at V and 9 bases at J, with 12 bases between the two ends. CDR3 sequence (DNA): TGTGCCAGTAGTTTGATGGGGGGAACGCAGTATTTT. Its translation: CASSLMGGTQYF.

The chain joins TRBV28 to TRBJ2-2, with a tentative D call TRBD2 (5 bases). V was clipped by 1 base and J by 4 bases, with 16 bases between them. This CDR3 is 17 amino acids long. Germline assignment: CDR1 MDHEN and CDR2 SYDVKM. CDR3 sequence reads: CASSLLGGSELTGELFF. In DNA, the CDR3 is TGTGCCAGCAGTTTATTGGGCGGGTCGGAACTCACCGGGGAGCTGTTTTTT.